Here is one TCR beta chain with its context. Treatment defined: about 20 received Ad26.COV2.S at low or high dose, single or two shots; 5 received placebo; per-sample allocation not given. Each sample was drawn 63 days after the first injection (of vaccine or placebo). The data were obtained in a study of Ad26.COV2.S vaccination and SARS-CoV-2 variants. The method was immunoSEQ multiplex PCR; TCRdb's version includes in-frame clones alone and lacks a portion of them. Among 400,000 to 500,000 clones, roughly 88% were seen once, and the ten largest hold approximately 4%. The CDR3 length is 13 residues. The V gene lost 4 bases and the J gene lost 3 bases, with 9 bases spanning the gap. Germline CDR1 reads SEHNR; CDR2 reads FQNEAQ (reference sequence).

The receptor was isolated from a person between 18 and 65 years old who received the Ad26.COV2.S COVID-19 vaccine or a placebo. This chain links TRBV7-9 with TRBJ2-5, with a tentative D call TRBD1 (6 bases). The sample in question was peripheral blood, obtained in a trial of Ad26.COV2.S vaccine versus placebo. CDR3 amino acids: CASSSAGEETQYF. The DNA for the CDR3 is TGTGCCAGCAGCTCCGCAGGGGAAGAGACCCAGTACTTC. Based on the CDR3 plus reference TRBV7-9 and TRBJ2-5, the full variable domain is DTGVSQNPRHKITKRGQNVTFRCDPISEHNRLYWYRQTLGQGPEFLTYFQNEAQLEKSRLLSDRFSAERPKGSFSTLEIQRTEQGDSAMYLCASSSAGEETQYFGPGTRLLVL.